Below are 13 T cell receptor beta chains sequenced from a single sample in a study of post-analysis software for immune sequencing data. The antigens of these receptors remain unknown. Regarding the study as a whole: With TRBV5-6, TRBV5-1 and TRBV20-1 included, about five TRBV segments were more frequent in patients than in controls.

The library was made from cDNA and included unique molecular identifiers. One entry per CDR3 protein, called by TCRdb with MiXCR from the PCR reads. Of about 430,000 distinct CDR3 sequences in the sample, 30% to 45% were seen once. Sequencing was carried out using blood. The receptors stem from a girl aged 2 to 9 with multiple sclerosis.

The J gene is TRBJ2-1, the V gene TRBV7-3; no firm D call. The V end lost 2 bases, the J end lost 0 bases, and 8 bases lay between the germline ends. This CDR3 region has 15 residues. Germline loops: CDR1 SGHTA, CDR2 FQGTGA. CDR3 bases: TGTGCCAGCAGCTTATTGCGGAGCTCCTACAATGAGCAGTTCTTC. This translates into CASSLLRSSYNEQFF.

CDR3 coding DNA: TGTGCCAGCAGTTCCCGACGGACAGGGGAATTCTCTGGGGCCAACGTCCTGACTTTC. This sequence encodes CASSSRRTGEFSGANVLTF. V gene TRBV12-3 or TRBV12-4 combines with J gene TRBJ2-6, with 9 bases fitting TRBD1. The junction had 10 bases not matched to a gene; V was cut back by 4 bases and J by 0 bases. This CDR3 comprises 19 residues.

This clonotype was observed a handful of times. This rearrangement joins TRBV13 to TRBJ2-3; 10 bases match TRBD2. Germline CDR1 reads PRHDT; CDR2 reads FYEKMQ (reference sequence). V trimming: 5 bases; J trimming: 2 bases; junction bases outside the gene matches: 7. The CDR3 spans 16 residues. CDR3 DNA: TGTGCCAGCAGCCCGCAACTAGCGGGGCACACAGATACGCAGTATTTT. This codes for CASSPQLAGHTDTQYF.

The chain is built from TRBV4-2 and TRBJ2-1; TRBD2 matches 9 bases. Germline V gene data show CDR1 as LGHNA and CDR2 as YNFKEQ. The CDR3 covers 16 residues. Trimming at V came to 1 base and at J to 7 bases, leaving 8 bases not matched to a gene. CDR3 sequence: CASSQVSGRLGNEQFF. The CDR3 nucleotides read TGTGCCAGCAGCCAAGTTAGCGGGAGATTGGGAAATGAGCAGTTCTTC.

CDR3 bases: TGCGCCAGCAGCCAACCCAGACAGGGCGTCGAGCAGTACTTC. Encoded protein: CASSQPRQGVEQYF. The gene calls are TRBV4-1 and TRBJ2-4; 7 positions match TRBD1. The closer fit of TRBJ2-7 to the DNA end suggests the J call may be wrong. From germline, CDR1 is MGHRA and CDR2 YSYEKL. The CDR3 has 14 amino acids.

This clonotype came up a few times. The rearrangement joins TRBV20-1 to TRBJ1-2; D uncertain. Per the germline V gene, CDR1 is DFQATT and CDR2 is SNEGSKA (reference sequence). The CDR3 has 15 amino acids. The V end was cut by 0 bases, the J end by 4 bases, with 15 bases between. CDR3 sequence reads: CSARDNTRNSYGYTF. CDR3 in DNA: TGCAGTGCTAGAGATAACACCCGAAACTCCTATGGCTACACCTTC.

CDR3 protein: CASSSNFLFETQYF. CDR3 coding DNA: TGTGCCAGCAGCAGTAACTTCCTCTTCGAGACCCAGTACTTC. The chain has TRBV28 and TRBJ2-7; the D is unclear. TRBJ2-5 explains the end of the DNA better; the J call may be wrong. The CDR3 length is 14 residues. CDR1 and CDR2 (germline): MDHEN, SYDVKM.

This sequence joins TRBV9 and TRBJ1-1; D unresolved. CDR1 is SGDLS, CDR2 YYNGEE, per germline. The CDR3 contains 16 residues. V shed 0 bases and J shed 3 bases, with 15 bases lying between them. DNA for the CDR3: TGTGCCAGCAGCGTAGGGAGGGATTTTATGGACACTGAAGCTTTCTTT. This gives the protein CASSVGRDFMDTEAFF.

V gene TRBV20-1 combines with J gene TRBJ1-1; no clear D gene. Per germline, CDR1 DFQATT and CDR2 SNEGSKA (reference sequence). The CDR3 runs 16 residues. V was shortened by 5 bases and J by 5 bases, with 24 bases between the two germline ends. This CDR3 is CSALAPTGRQATEAFF. As DNA, the CDR3 is TGCAGTGCTTTGGCGCCGACGGGCCGTCAAGCAACTGAAGCTTTCTTT.

This sequence joins TRBV3-1 and TRBJ2-1; 11 bases align to TRBD2. In germline, CDR1 is LGHDT, CDR2 YNNKEL (reference sequence). The CDR3 consists of 16 residues. The V segment lost 2 bases and the J segment 5 bases; nucleotides outside the gene matches: 5. Written as DNA, the CDR3 is TGTGCCAGCAGCCAACTTAGCGGGGGGGTCAACAATGAGCAGTTCTTC. This sequence encodes CASSQLSGGVNNEQFF.

The sample holds a few counts of this clonotype. The chain recombines TRBV7-2 with TRBJ2-5, with D possibly being TRBD2 (5 bases). The closer fit of TRBJ2-7 to the DNA end suggests the J call may be wrong. CDR1 and CDR2 (germline): SGHTA, FQGNSA. The CDR3 loop spans 14 amino acids. The CDR3 loop is CASSLNGDLSEQYF. The CDR3 nucleotides are TGTGCCAGCAGCTTAAACGGGGATCTGAGCGAGCAGTACTTC.

In this sample, this clonotype turned up a few times. The chain employs TRBV6-5 and TRBJ1-2; unclear D gene. Germline V gene data show CDR1 as MNHEY and CDR2 as SVGAGI. Deletions cut 6 bases from V and 0 bases from J, with 14 bases between. CDR3 size: 15 residues. The DNA of the CDR3 is TGTGCCAGCAGCCACCCCCCCGGGTCTAACTATGGCTACACCTTC. Translating it yields CASSHPPGSNYGYTF.

The chain employs TRBV27 and TRBJ2-7; D is perhaps TRBD1 or TRBD2 (5 bases each). The CDR3 consists of 16 residues. The V end was cut by 0 bases, the J end by 3 bases, with 15 bases between. Germline CDR1 and CDR2: MNHEY and SMNVEV (reference sequence). This chain's CDR3 is CASSLSLGERLYEQYF. CDR3 DNA: TGTGCCAGCAGTTTATCGCTGGGGGAGAGGCTCTACGAGCAGTACTTC.